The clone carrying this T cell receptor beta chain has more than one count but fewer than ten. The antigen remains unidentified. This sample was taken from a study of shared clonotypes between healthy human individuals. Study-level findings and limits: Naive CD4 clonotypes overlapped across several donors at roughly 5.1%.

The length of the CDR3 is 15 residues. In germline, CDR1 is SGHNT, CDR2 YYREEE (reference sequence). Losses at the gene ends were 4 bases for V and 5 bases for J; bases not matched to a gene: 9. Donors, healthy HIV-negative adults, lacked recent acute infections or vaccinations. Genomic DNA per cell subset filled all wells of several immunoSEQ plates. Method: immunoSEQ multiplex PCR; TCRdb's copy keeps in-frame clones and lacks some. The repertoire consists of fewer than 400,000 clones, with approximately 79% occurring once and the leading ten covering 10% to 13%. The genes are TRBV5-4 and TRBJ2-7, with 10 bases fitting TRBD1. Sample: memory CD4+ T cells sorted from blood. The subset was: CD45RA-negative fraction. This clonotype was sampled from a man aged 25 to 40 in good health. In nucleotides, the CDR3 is TGTGCCAGCAGCAGAGCCGGGACAGGGGTCGACGAGCAGTACTTC. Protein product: CASSRAGTGVDEQYF.